A single T cell receptor (beta chain) is shown here with its context. This sample was included in a study of T-cell memory formation after mild COVID-19. Study information: TCR clusters showed largely donor specificity.

TCRdb analysed the 5' RACE reads with MiXCR anew, one entry per CDR3 protein. The repertoire consists of a few hundred thousand distinct CDR3 sequences, with 15% to 20% occurring once and the leading ten covering approximately 20%. Sample: PBMCs or a T cell subset sorted from them (not recorded which). The clonotype comes from a man between 18 and 29 years old who had mild COVID-19 (a few samples of this study predate the infection). Cell type and time point are not known.

The CDR3 coding sequence is TGTGCCAGCAGCGGTAGCGGGGGGGCGGGGGATACGCAGTATTTT. Residues: CASSGSGGAGDTQYF. The V and J genes are TRBV6-5 and TRBJ2-3; 11 nucleotides match TRBD2. V shed 6 bases and J 6 bases; nucleotides not matched to a gene: 8. The CDR3 is made up of 15 amino acids. The germline gives CDR1 MNHEY, CDR2 SVGAGI.